These 5 T cell receptor beta chains came from one sample sequenced in a study of cytomegalovirus exposure and HLA in healthy donors. With 60 Vbeta and 13 Jbeta primers, the PCR was carried out. Only in-frame clones appear in the TCRdb table, and some are missing; sequencing was by immunoSEQ multiplex PCR. The sample lists approximately 170,000 clones, roughly 80% occurring once. Sequencing used PBMCs. Every receptor here comes from a man between 50 and 59 years old in good health and CMV-seropositive.

The CDR3 nucleotides read TGTGCCAGCAGCCTCCGGACATCCGCTGAAAAACTGTTTTTT. Encoded protein: CASSLRTSAEKLFF. The rearrangement links TRBV5-4 to TRBJ1-4, with D possibly matching TRBD1 (5 bases). The CDR3 extends over 14 amino acids. Trimming took off 4 bases at V and 7 bases at J, with 14 bases between the two ends. Germline-derived CDR1 and CDR2 are SGHNT and YYREEE (reference sequence).

The V and J genes are TRBV6-5 and TRBJ1-1; D gene ambiguous. V was clipped by 7 bases and J by 5 bases, with 8 bases between them. The CDR3 spans 11 residues. Germline V gives CDR1 MNHEY, CDR2 SVGAGI. The CDR3 is CASTSRTEAFF. The CDR3 region has the DNA TGTGCCAGCACTTCGAGAACTGAAGCTTTCTTT.

The chain employs TRBV27 and TRBJ1-5; 10 nucleotides agree with TRBD1. The CDR3 extends over 14 amino acids. Germline V CDR1 and CDR2: MNHEY, SMNVEV (reference sequence). V trimming: 6 bases; J trimming: 6 bases; junction bases outside the gene matches: 5. CDR3 DNA sequence: TGTGCCAGCAGATTTCGGGACAGGGGTCAGCCCCAGCATTTT. Translating it yields CASRFRDRGQPQHF.

The CDR3 loop is CAWRDSGSPYNEQFF. In DNA, the CDR3 is TGTGCCTGGAGAGATAGCGGGAGCCCCTACAATGAGCAGTTCTTC. This chain connects TRBV30 to TRBJ2-1; TRBD2 matches 9 bases. The CDR3 has 15 residues. J was trimmed by 2 bases and V by 3 bases; bases with no gene match: 5. Germline CDR1 and CDR2: GTSNPN and SVGIG (reference sequence).

The V call is TRBV5-6, the J call TRBJ2-5; 8 bases agree with TRBD1. Per germline, CDR1 SGHDT and CDR2 YYEEEE. The ends lost 4 bases at V and 5 bases at J; junction bases unmatched: 4. CDR3 length equals 13 residues. Written as DNA, the CDR3 is TGTGCCAGCAGCCGGGGACAGGCGGAGACCCAGTACTTC. Its translation: CASSRGQAETQYF.